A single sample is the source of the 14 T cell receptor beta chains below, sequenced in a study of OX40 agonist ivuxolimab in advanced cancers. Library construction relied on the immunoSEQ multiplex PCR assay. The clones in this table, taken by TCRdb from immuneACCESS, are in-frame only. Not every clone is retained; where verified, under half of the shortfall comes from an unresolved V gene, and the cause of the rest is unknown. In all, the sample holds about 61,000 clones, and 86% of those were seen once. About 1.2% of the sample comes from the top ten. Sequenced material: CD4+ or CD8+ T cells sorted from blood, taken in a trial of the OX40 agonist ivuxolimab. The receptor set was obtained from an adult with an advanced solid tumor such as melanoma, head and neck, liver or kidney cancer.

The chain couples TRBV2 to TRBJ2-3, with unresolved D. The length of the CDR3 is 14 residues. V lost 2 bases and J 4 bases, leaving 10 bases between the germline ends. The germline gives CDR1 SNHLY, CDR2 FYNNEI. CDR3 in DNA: TGTGCCAGCAGTGAAATTTCACGACCAGATACGCAGTATTTT. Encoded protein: CASSEISRPDTQYF.

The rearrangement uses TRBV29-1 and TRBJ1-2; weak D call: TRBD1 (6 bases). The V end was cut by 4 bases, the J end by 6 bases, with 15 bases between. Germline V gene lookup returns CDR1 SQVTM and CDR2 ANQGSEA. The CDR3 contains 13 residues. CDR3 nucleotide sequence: TGCAGCGTTGCGGGCGGGGGCGCAAATGGCTACACCTTC. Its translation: CSVAGGGANGYTF. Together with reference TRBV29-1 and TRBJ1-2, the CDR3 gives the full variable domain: SAVISQKPSRDICQRGTSLTIQCQVDSQVTMMFWYRQQPGQSLTLIATANQGSEATYESGFVIDKFPISRPNLTFSTLTVSNMSPEDSSIYLCSVAGGGANGYTFGSGTRLTVV.

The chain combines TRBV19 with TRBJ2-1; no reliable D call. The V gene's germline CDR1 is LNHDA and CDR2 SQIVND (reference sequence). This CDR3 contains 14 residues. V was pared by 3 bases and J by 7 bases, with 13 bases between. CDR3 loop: CASSIYARWNEQFF. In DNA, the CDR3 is TGTGCCAGTAGTATTTACGCCCGGTGGAATGAGCAGTTCTTC. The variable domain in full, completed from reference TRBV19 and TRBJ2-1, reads DGGITQSPKYLFRKEGQNVTLSCEQNLNHDAMYWYRQDPGQGLRLIYYSQIVNDFQKGDIAEGYSVSREKKESFPLTVTSAQKNPTAFYLCASSIYARWNEQFFGPGTRLTVL.

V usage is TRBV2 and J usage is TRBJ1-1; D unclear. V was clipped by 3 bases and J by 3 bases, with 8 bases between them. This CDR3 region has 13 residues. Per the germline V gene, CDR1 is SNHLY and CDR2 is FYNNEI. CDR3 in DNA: TGTGCCAGCAGTGACAGATGGGACACTGAAGCTTTCTTT. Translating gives CASSDRWDTEAFF.

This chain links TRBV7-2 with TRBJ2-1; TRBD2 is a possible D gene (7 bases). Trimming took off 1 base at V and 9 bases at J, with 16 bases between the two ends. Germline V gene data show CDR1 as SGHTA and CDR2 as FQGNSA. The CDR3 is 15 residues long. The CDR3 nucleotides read TGTGCCAGCAGCTTAGATACTAGGCGGGGGCTTGAGCAGTTCTTC. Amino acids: CASSLDTRRGLEQFF.

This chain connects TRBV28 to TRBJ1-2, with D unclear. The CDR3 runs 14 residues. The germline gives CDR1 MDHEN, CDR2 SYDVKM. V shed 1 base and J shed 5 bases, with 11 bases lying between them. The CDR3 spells CASSLSVRSYGYTF. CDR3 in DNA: TGTGCCAGCAGTTTATCCGTCAGGTCGTATGGCTACACCTTC.

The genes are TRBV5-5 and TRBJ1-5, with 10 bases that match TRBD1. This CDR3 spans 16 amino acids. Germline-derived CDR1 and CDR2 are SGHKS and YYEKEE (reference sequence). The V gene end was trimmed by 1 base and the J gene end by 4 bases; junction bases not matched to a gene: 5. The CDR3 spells CASSLWTGGPNQPQHF. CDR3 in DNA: TGTGCCAGCAGCTTGTGGACAGGGGGACCAAATCAGCCCCAGCATTTT.

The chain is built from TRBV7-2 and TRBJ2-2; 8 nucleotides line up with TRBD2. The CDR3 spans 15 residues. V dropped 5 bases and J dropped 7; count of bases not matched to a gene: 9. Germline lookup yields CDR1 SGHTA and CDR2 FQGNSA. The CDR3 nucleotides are TGTGCCAGCAGCCCGGGGGGGCCTATTCACGGGGAGCTGTTTTTT. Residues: CASSPGGPIHGELFF.

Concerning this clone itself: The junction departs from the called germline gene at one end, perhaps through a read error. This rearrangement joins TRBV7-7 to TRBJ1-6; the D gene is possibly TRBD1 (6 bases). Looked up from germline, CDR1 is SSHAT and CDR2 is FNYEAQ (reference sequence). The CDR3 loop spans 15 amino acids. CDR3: CASSTRTVQVSPLHF. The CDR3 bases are TGTGCTAGCAGCACCCGGACAGTTCAGGTTTCACCCCTCCACTTT.

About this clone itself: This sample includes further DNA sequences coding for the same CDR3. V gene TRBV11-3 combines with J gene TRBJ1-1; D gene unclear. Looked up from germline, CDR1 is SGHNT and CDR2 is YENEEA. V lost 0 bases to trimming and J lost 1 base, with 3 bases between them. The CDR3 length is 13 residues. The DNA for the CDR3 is TGTGCCAGCAGCTTAGAGGGGAACACTGAAGCTTTCTTT. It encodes CASSLEGNTEAFF.

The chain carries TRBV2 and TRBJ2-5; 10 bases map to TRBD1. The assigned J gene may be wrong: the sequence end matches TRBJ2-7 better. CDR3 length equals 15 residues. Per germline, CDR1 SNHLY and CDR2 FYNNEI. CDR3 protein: CASKREGQGTYEQYF. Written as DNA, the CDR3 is TGTGCCAGCAAGAGGGAGGGACAGGGGACGTACGAGCAGTACTTC.

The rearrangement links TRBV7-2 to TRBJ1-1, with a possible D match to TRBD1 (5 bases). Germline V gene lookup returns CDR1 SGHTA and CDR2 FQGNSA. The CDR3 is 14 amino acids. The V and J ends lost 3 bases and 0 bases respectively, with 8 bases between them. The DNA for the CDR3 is TGTGCCAGCAGCTTTGGGGGTATGAACACTGAAGCTTTCTTT. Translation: CASSFGGMNTEAFF.

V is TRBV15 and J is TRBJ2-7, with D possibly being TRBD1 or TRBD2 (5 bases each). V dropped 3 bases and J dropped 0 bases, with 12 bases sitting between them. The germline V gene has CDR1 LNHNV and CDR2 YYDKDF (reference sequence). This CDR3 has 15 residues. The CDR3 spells CATSRGGTRSYEQYF. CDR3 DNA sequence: TGTGCCACCAGCAGGGGTGGGACGCGCTCCTACGAGCAGTACTTC.

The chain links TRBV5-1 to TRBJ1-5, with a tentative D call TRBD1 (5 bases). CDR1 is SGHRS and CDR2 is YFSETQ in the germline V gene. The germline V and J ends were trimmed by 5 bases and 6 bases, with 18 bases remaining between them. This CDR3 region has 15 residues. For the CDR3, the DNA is TGCGCCAGCAGGCACACACCAGGGAGTAGTCAGCCCCAGCATTTT. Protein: CASRHTPGSSQPQHF.